Following are 31 T cell receptor beta chains from one sample sequenced in a study of shared clonotypes between healthy human individuals. Profiled with immunoSEQ multiplex PCR; TCRdb holds only in-frame clones, not every one. The sample lists 1.6 million or so clones; roughly 96% were seen once. The source material was naive CD4+ T cells sorted from blood. Noted subset: CD45RA+ positively selected. These receptors were taken from a young man in good health.

The J gene is TRBJ1-4, the V gene TRBV2; D not certain. The CDR3 consists of 12 residues. The germline V gene encodes CDR1 SNHLY and CDR2 FYNNEI. Between the trimmed V and J ends, which lost 4 bases and 8 bases, there was a span of 8 bases. In DNA form, the CDR3 reads TGTGCCAGCAGTGTGATAGTCGAAAAACTGTTTTTT. Protein sequence: CASSVIVEKLFF.

The chain joins TRBV28 to TRBJ1-2, with no clear D. The CDR3 totals 11 residues. Trimming removed 8 bases at V and 6 bases at J, with 10 bases between. Germline CDR1 reads MDHEN; CDR2 reads SYDVKM. In nucleotides, the CDR3 is TGTGCCAGCGAAAGATTGAATGGCTACACCTTC. Amino acid sequence: CASERLNGYTF.

This chain links TRBV6-5 with TRBJ2-7; D not certain. This CDR3 is 13 amino acids long. Germline loops: CDR1 MNHEY, CDR2 SVGAGI. The V gene lost 5 bases and the J gene lost 0 bases, with 8 bases spanning the gap. DNA for the CDR3: TGTGCCAGCAGTGGCAGGAGCTCCTACGAGCAGTACTTC. Protein sequence: CASSGRSSYEQYF.

CDR3 in amino acids: CASSAGAETQYF. CDR3 coding DNA: TGCGCCAGCAGCGCCGGAGCGGAGACCCAGTACTTC. The V and J genes are TRBV5-1 and TRBJ2-5, with D uncertain. The V gene lost 4 bases and the J gene lost 5 bases, with 9 bases spanning the gap. The CDR3 length is 12 residues. CDR1 SGHRS and CDR2 YFSETQ come from the germline V gene.

The chain uses TRBV2 and TRBJ1-2; D is ambiguous. The CDR3 has 13 residues. The V end was cut by 10 bases, the J end by 6 bases, with 18 bases between. The V gene's germline CDR1 is SNHLY and CDR2 FYNNEI. Here the CDR3 DNA reads TGTGCCACCACCCAGTTTCATGCGGATGGCTACACCTTC. Translated, it gives CATTQFHADGYTF.

In its sample, this clone was seen once. Other DNA sequences in this sample translate to the same CDR3. This chain links TRBV11-2 with TRBJ1-5; D is undetermined. V lost 1 base, J lost 1 base, and 8 bases lay in between. The V gene's germline CDR1 is SGHAT and CDR2 FQNNGV. This CDR3 has 15 amino acids. CDR3 sequence: CASSLGRGSNQPQHF. CDR3 coding DNA: TGTGCCAGCAGCTTAGGACGAGGGAGCAATCAGCCCCAGCATTTT.

The chain employs TRBV1 and TRBJ2-6; TRBD2, the table's D call, was not compared with the DNA. TRBV1 is a pseudogene locus. The CDR3 spans 17 residues. CDR3: CTIELAGGTPGANVLTF. The CDR3 nucleotides are TGCACCATCGAACTAGCGGGAGGGACCCCTGGGGCCAACGTCCTGACTTTC.

The genes are TRBV5-1 and TRBJ2-1, with 8 bases fitting TRBD2. The germline CDR1 and CDR2 sequences are SGHRS and YFSETQ. CDR3 length: 16 residues. V trimming: 8 bases; J trimming: 5 bases; junction bases outside the gene matches: 15. This CDR3 is CASGVSGMSLNNEQFF. DNA for the CDR3: TGCGCCAGTGGGGTTAGCGGGATGTCCCTTAACAATGAGCAGTTCTTC.

V usage is TRBV18 and J usage is TRBJ2-1, with 13 bases identical to TRBD2. Germline V gene sequence: CDR1 KGHSH, CDR2 LQKENI. Trimming took 8 bases from V and 8 from J; bases not matched to a gene: 9. This CDR3 contains 15 residues. CDR3 DNA: TGTGCCAGCAGCCGGGGACTAGCGGGAAGGTATGAGCAGTTCTTC. Translating it yields CASSRGLAGRYEQFF. The whole variable domain, filled in from reference TRBV18 and TRBJ2-1, reads NAGVMQNPRHLVRRRGQEARLRCSPMKGHSHVYWYRQLPEEGLKFMVYLQKENIIDESGMPKERFSAEFPKEGPSILRIQQVVRGDSAAYFCASSRGLAGRYEQFFGPGTRLTVL.

The V call is TRBV5-1, the J call TRBJ2-2; TRBD2 aligns across 9 bases. The CDR3 sequence is 17 residues long. Germline CDR1 reads SGHRS; CDR2 reads YFSETQ. V was pared by 3 bases and J by 5 bases, with 11 bases of the junction left unmatched. The CDR3 DNA reads as TGCGCCAGCAGCTCCCCTTTGGTAGCGGGAGATACCGGGGAGCTGTTTTTT. Amino acid sequence: CASSSPLVAGDTGELFF. The variable domain in full, with the rest retrieved from reference TRBV5-1 and TRBJ2-2, is KAGVTQTPRYLIKTRGQQVTLSCSPISGHRSVSWYQQTPGQGLQFLFEYFSETQRNKGNFPGRFSGRQFSNSRSEMNVSTLELGDSALYLCASSSPLVAGDTGELFFGEGSRLTVL.

The CDR3 sequence: CASPSPLRDRRNQPQHF. CDR3 DNA sequence: TGTGCCAGCCCTTCCCCCCTCCGGGACAGGCGCAATCAGCCCCAGCATTTT. V gene TRBV6-4 combines with J gene TRBJ1-5; 8 positions match TRBD1. V shed 8 bases and J 2 bases; nucleotides not matched to a gene: 14. The V gene's germline CDR1 is MRHNA and CDR2 SNTAGT. The CDR3 length is 17 residues.

This clone was recorded a few times. This specimen includes other DNA sequences encoding the same CDR3. The V call is TRBV18, the J call TRBJ2-5, with D possibly matching TRBD1 (6 bases). CDR3 length equals 12 residues. CDR1 and CDR2 (germline): KGHSH, LQKENI. V lost 6 bases and J 5 bases, leaving 10 bases between the germline ends. CDR3 nucleotide sequence: TGTGCCAGCTCCCCAAGGGGGGAGACCCAGTACTTC. This gives the protein CASSPRGETQYF.

The chain joins TRBV7-9 to TRBJ1-2; unclear D gene. CDR1 is SEHNR and CDR2 is FQNEAQ in the germline V gene (reference sequence). Trimming stripped 2 bases from V and 2 bases from J, with 9 bases between. The CDR3 consists of 14 residues. The CDR3 protein is CASSLSRPNYGYTF. The CDR3 bases are TGTGCCAGCAGCTTATCGAGGCCGAACTATGGCTACACCTTC.

Points on this clone: The sample holds other DNA sequences that translate to the same CDR3. The rearrangement links TRBV9 to TRBJ2-1; maybe TRBD2 (5 bases). Germline assignment: CDR1 SGDLS and CDR2 YYNGEE. Trimming stripped 0 bases from V and 5 bases from J, with 12 bases between. This CDR3 has 15 amino acids. CDR3 nucleotides: TGTGCCAGCAGCGTAGCGGGAACTTTAAACAATGAGCAGTTCTTC. Translation gives CASSVAGTLNNEQFF.

This clone has a single count. The chain recombines TRBV5-5 with TRBJ1-5; D gene ambiguous. There are 13 residues in the CDR3. In germline, CDR1 is SGHKS, CDR2 YYEKEE (reference sequence). With 0 bases removed from V and 7 bases from J, the gap between germline ends came to 8 bases. The DNA for the CDR3 is TGTGCCAGCAGCTTGGACCCCTGGCAGCCCCAGCATTTT. It codes for CASSLDPWQPQHF. The full variable domain, rest sourced from reference TRBV5-5 and TRBJ1-5, is DAGVTQSPTHLIKTRGQQVTLRCSPISGHKSVSWYQQVLGQGPQFIFQYYEKEERGRGNFPDRFSARQFPNYSSELNVNALLLGDSALYLCASSLDPWQPQHFGDGTRLSIL.

Turning to this clone: Other DNA sequences from this sample encode an identical CDR3 as well. The chain recombines TRBV5-4 with TRBJ2-2, with TRBD1 identical over 9 bases. This CDR3 contains 16 residues. Germline CDR1 is SGHNT and CDR2 is YYREEE (reference sequence). V shed 4 bases and J 6 bases; nucleotides not matched to a gene: 10. DNA of the CDR3: TGTGCCAGCAGCGATCCTCGGACAGGGGACGCCGGGGAGCTGTTTTTT. It is translated as CASSDPRTGDAGELFF.

V usage is TRBV4-1 and J usage is TRBJ2-2; D is perhaps TRBD2 (6 bases). Germline CDR1 reads MGHRA; CDR2 reads YSYEKL. CDR3 length: 15 residues. Trimming removed 10 bases at V and 7 bases at J, with 22 bases between. The CDR3 sequence: CATTGEVGPIGELFF. The CDR3 DNA follows: TGCGCCACCACGGGGGAGGTTGGACCGATCGGGGAGCTGTTTTTT.

This sequence joins TRBV4-2 and TRBJ1-2; no clear D gene. V dropped 3 bases and J dropped 2 bases, with 10 bases sitting between them. CDR1 and CDR2 (germline): LGHNA, YNFKEQ. This CDR3 contains 14 residues. CDR3 nucleotides: TGTGCCAGCAGCCAGCGACGGGGAAACTATGGCTACACCTTC. Translated, it gives CASSQRRGNYGYTF.

In this sample, this clone turned up once. The chain carries TRBV4-3 and TRBJ2-6; no reliable D call. With 8 bases removed from V and 0 bases from J, the gap between germline ends came to 5 bases. Looked up from germline, CDR1 is LGHNA and CDR2 is YSLEER. CDR3 length: 13 residues. CDR3 amino acids: CASSHSGANVLTF. The CDR3 DNA is TGCGCCAGCTCTCACTCTGGGGCCAACGTCCTGACTTTC.

The rearrangement links TRBV5-8 to TRBJ2-2; no clear D gene. CDR3 length equals 13 residues. Trimming stripped 2 bases from V and 5 bases from J, with 7 bases between. The germline gives CDR1 SGHTS, CDR2 YDEGEE. As DNA, the CDR3 is TGTGCCAGCAGCTTAATATATACCGGGGAGCTGTTTTTT. This translates into CASSLIYTGELFF.

The gene calls are TRBV5-1 and TRBJ2-2; no firm D call. Germline-derived CDR1 and CDR2 are SGHRS and YFSETQ. V was trimmed by 4 bases and J by 0 bases, leaving 7 bases between them. The CDR3 loop spans 14 amino acids. The CDR3 spells CASSKKTNTGELFF. The CDR3 bases are TGCGCCAGCAGCAAAAAAACGAACACCGGGGAGCTGTTTTTT.

The rearrangement joins TRBV5-1 to TRBJ2-2; D is undetermined. The CDR3 totals 14 residues. Germline loops: CDR1 SGHRS, CDR2 YFSETQ. Trimming stripped 6 bases from V and 0 bases from J, with 9 bases between. CDR3 nucleotides: TGCGCCAGCACCCTCTTTGCGAACACCGGGGAGCTGTTTTTT. It codes for CASTLFANTGELFF.

The chain recombines TRBV28 with TRBJ2-7; 9 bases map to TRBD2. V was pared by 8 bases and J by 3 bases, with 11 bases of the junction left unmatched. The germline V gene encodes CDR1 MDHEN and CDR2 SYDVKM. The CDR3 contains 15 residues. The CDR3 DNA sequence: TGTGCCAGCGCGTTGGGAATAGCGGGAGACTACGAGCAGTACTTC. This gives the protein CASALGIAGDYEQYF.

V and J are TRBV28 and TRBJ1-3, with a tentative D call TRBD1 (5 bases). Between the trimmed V and J ends, which lost 5 bases and 1 base, there was a span of 9 bases. Germline-derived CDR1 and CDR2 are MDHEN and SYDVKM. The CDR3 has 14 amino acids. CDR3 amino acids: CASSAQGSGNTIYF. The CDR3, as DNA: TGTGCCAGCAGTGCTCAGGGATCTGGAAACACCATATATTTT. The full variable domain, rest sourced from reference TRBV28 and TRBJ1-3, is DVKVTQSSRYLVKRTGEKVFLECVQDMDHENMFWYRQDPGLGLRLIYFSYDVKMKEKGDIPEGYSVSREKKERFSLILESASTNQTSMYLCASSAQGSGNTIYFGEGSWLTVV.

This chain uses TRBV19 with TRBJ2-2; no firm D call. V lost 5 bases to trimming and J lost 3 bases, with 7 bases between them. This CDR3 contains 13 residues. Germline CDR1 LNHDA, CDR2 SQIVND (reference sequence). The CDR3 DNA sequence: TGTGCCAGTAGTTCAGGCTACACCGGGGAGCTGTTTTTT. This codes for CASSSGYTGELFF.

This rearrangement joins TRBV5-1 to TRBJ2-2, with a weak D call TRBD2 (5 bases). V lost 0 bases to trimming and J lost 9 bases, with 9 bases between them. The CDR3 spans 13 residues. CDR1 SGHRS and CDR2 YFSETQ come from the germline V gene. CDR3 residues: CASSLARARELFF. For the CDR3, the DNA is TGCGCCAGCAGCTTGGCGAGGGCCCGGGAGCTGTTTTTT.

Comment on this clone: The identical CDR3 is also encoded by other nucleotide sequences in the sample. The V call is TRBV5-6, the J call TRBJ2-5; D is undetermined. This CDR3 is 12 amino acids long. In germline, CDR1 is SGHDT, CDR2 YYEEEE. Trimming cost V 1 base and J 5 bases, with 6 bases left between them. The CDR3 DNA reads TGTGCCAGCAGCTTGAACGGGGAGACCCAGTACTTC. This codes for CASSLNGETQYF.

J is TRBJ2-3 and V is TRBV19; 8 nucleotides agree with TRBD2. Trimming removed 10 bases from V and 4 bases from J; junction bases left unmatched: 7. This CDR3 spans 13 amino acids. Germline lookup yields CDR1 LNHDA and CDR2 SQIVND (reference sequence). The CDR3 DNA reads TGTGCCACCGGGACTAGTATCGCAGATACGCAGTATTTT. Protein: CATGTSIADTQYF. Using reference TRBV19 and TRBJ2-3 for the parts outside the CDR3, the full variable domain is DGGITQSPKYLFRKEGQNVTLSCEQNLNHDAMYWYRQDPGQGLRLIYYSQIVNDFQKGDIAEGYSVSREKKESFPLTVTSAQKNPTAFYLCATGTSIADTQYFGPGTRLTVL.

This clone appeared a single time. V gene TRBV6-1 combines with J gene TRBJ1-5, with a possible D match to TRBD1 (6 bases). The CDR3 length is 15 residues. Germline V lookup: CDR1 MNHNS, CDR2 SASEGT. V was trimmed by 8 bases and J by 5 bases, leaving 19 bases between them. The CDR3 nucleotides are TGTGCCAGCGGTACGCCCACCGGGACATATCAGCCCCAGCATTTT. Amino acid sequence: CASGTPTGTYQPQHF.

The chain combines TRBV5-6 with TRBJ2-2, with 11 bases aligning to TRBD2. The junction had 3 bases not matched to a gene; V was cut back by 7 bases and J by 1 base. The CDR3 is 15 amino acids. Germline V gene data show CDR1 as SGHDT and CDR2 as YYEEEE. The CDR3 DNA follows: TGTGCCAGCTTAGGACTAGCGGGGAACACCGGGGAGCTGTTTTTT. Encoded protein: CASLGLAGNTGELFF.

This clone was seen just once. The CDR3 spells CASSLAGLRGAYNQPQHF. The CDR3 coding sequence is TGTGCCAGCAGCTTGGCCGGCTTGAGGGGCGCGTACAATCAGCCCCAGCATTTT. The V call is TRBV5-4, the J call TRBJ1-5; D may be TRBD1 (5 bases). From germline, CDR1 is SGHNT and CDR2 YYREEE (reference sequence). The CDR3 has 18 amino acids. The ends were cut back, 0 bases at V and 3 bases at J, with 19 bases in the middle.